One TCR beta chain is described in this entry. Its antigen is not identified. TCRdb processed the RT-PCR reads anew with MiXCR; each CDR3 protein has one entry. The sample carries over 300,000 distinct CDR3 sequences, around a fifth recorded once. This record belongs to a study of response to subunit inactivated influenza vaccine. The study's findings and limits: With each seasonal influenza vaccination, the authors suggested, few new T cells are recruited.

The CDR3 is 12 residues long. CDR1 MNHNS and CDR2 SASEGT come from the germline V gene. V lost 10 bases to trimming and J lost 8 bases, with 17 bases between them. Sample: PBMCs from blood, taken 21 months after vaccination. J is TRBJ1-2 and V is TRBV6-1; D gene ambiguous. This TCR derives from a man between 50 and 70 years old who received an inactivated influenza vaccine. CDR3 nucleotide sequence: TGTGCCACCAAGACCCTATTCGGGGGCTACACCTTC. Translation gives CATKTLFGGYTF.